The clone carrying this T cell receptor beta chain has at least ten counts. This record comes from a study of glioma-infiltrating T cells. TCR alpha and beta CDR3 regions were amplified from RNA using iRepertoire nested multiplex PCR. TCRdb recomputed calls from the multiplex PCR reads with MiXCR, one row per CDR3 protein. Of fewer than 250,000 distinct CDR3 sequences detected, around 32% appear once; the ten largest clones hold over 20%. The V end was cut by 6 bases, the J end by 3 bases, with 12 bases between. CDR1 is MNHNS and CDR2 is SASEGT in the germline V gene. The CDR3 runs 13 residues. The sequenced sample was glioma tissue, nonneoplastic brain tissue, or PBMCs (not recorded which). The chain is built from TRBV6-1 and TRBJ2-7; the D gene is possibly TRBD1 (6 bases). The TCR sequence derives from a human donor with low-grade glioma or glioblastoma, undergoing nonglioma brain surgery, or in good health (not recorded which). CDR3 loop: CASRGFRGYEQYF. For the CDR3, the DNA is TGTGCCAGCAGAGGTTTCAGGGGCTACGAGCAGTACTTC.